The entry below describes one T cell receptor (beta chain). What it binds is unknown. The entry originates in a study of cytomegalovirus exposure and HLA in healthy donors. Broader study findings: With later analysis, a missense DCLRE1C variant became linked to TCR beta V- and J-gene trimming. Most sequenced TCRs were rare (though some public TCRs occurred in many donors). 87-base-pair reads could not separate some V segments, including TRBV6-2 and TRBV6-3. Available immune exposure information was restricted to CMV serostatus only.

CDR3 length: 15 residues. V gave up 6 bases and J gave up 5 bases; unmatched junction bases: 6. Germline loops: CDR1 MNHEY, CDR2 SVGAGI. It was with 60 Vbeta and 13 Jbeta primers that the PCR ran. Profiled with immunoSEQ multiplex PCR; TCRdb holds only in-frame clones, not every one. The sample holds about 85,000 clones, about 80% seen once. The sequence was obtained from a man between 45 and 60 years old in good health and CMV-seropositive. The chain joins TRBV6-5 to TRBJ2-1, with 11 bases that match TRBD2. The sequencing sample was made of PBMCs. The CDR3 nucleotides read TGTGCCAGCAGCTCCGGACTAGCGGGTCACAATGAGCAGTTCTTC. Protein: CASSSGLAGHNEQFF.